This TCR beta chain came from a study of response to subunit inactivated influenza vaccine. Points from the study as a whole: Every seasonal influenza vaccination brings in few new T cells, the authors suggested.

This clonotype was seen a handful of times. Its antigen is undetermined. MiXCR, run by TCRdb on the RT-PCR reads, gives a single entry per CDR3 protein. The sample has about 530,000 distinct CDR3 sequences, around 13% seen once. The V segment lost 6 bases and the J segment 0 bases; nucleotides outside the gene matches: 5. This CDR3 has 14 residues. The TCR comes from a man between 45 and 60 years old who received an inactivated influenza vaccine. The specimen comprised PBMCs from blood, sampled 40 to 50 days after vaccination. The gene calls are TRBV12-3 or TRBV12-4 and TRBJ2-7; 7 bases fit TRBD1. The CDR3 DNA is TGTGCCAGCAGAGCCGGGACAGACTCCTACGAGCAGTACTTC. Translating gives CASRAGTDSYEQYF.